The T cell receptor beta chain described here comes from a study of cytomegalovirus exposure and HLA in healthy donors. Overall study results and limits: Roughly uniform depth of sequencing across donors was assumed in presence/absence analyses. What was likely a sequencing artifact was a cluster of highly shared sequence variants. With later analysis, a missense DCLRE1C variant became linked to TCR beta V- and J-gene trimming.

Of note for this clone: The target antigen is unknown.

It was with 60 Vbeta and 13 Jbeta primers that the PCR ran. TCRdb keeps only in-frame clones here, not all; method: immunoSEQ multiplex PCR. The repertoire holds 90,000 to 150,000 clones, with under 90% as singletons. With 6 bases removed from V and 0 bases from J, the gap between germline ends came to 12 bases. This CDR3 has 15 residues. The germline CDR1 and CDR2 sequences are LNHDA and SQIVND (reference sequence). The sequence came from a woman aged 40-49 years in good health and CMV-seronegative. The chain combines TRBV19 with TRBJ2-4; D gene uncertain. The specimen was PBMCs. In nucleotides, the CDR3 is TGTGCCAGTAGCCACGTGCAGATAGCCAAAAACATTCAGTACTTC. This encodes CASSHVQIAKNIQYF.